This T cell receptor (beta chain) is from a study of blood T cell repertoires in COVID-19. Across the whole study: T cells, B-cell-depleted T cells, or PBMCs supplied cDNA or gDNA.

This clone was counted ten times or more. This CDR3 is also generated by other DNA sequences in the sample. J was trimmed by 2 bases and V by 3 bases; bases with no gene match: 3. Germline V gene data show CDR1 as LNHDA and CDR2 as SQIVND (reference sequence). The CDR3 extends over 14 amino acids. Under the authors' procedure: It was from reference gene primer amplification that nucleated cell counts were estimated. Measured with immunoSEQ multiplex PCR; TCRdb has only the in-frame clones, and not every one. V, J and clone size derive from that table, while D and trimming were established from the DNA sequence. This sample has 150,000 or so clones, with roughly 73% found just once.

The sequenced material came from peripheral blood. This TCR was recovered from a woman between 45 and 60 years old with active or convalescent COVID-19. V gene TRBV19 combines with J gene TRBJ2-7; 8 nucleotides agree with TRBD1. CDR3 region: CASSIGTGTYEQYF. The CDR3, as DNA: TGTGCCAGTAGTATTGGGACAGGAACCTACGAGCAGTACTTC.